This TCR beta chain was sequenced for a study of cytomegalovirus exposure and HLA in healthy donors. Using immunoSEQ multiplex PCR, the repertoire was profiled, and TCRdb retains in-frame clones only, with some absent. The table shows about 250,000 clones, with 87% occurring only once. The CDR3 covers 16 residues. Germline V CDR1 and CDR2: MNHEY, SMNVEV (reference sequence). V lost 2 bases and J 0 bases, leaving 11 bases between the germline ends. J is TRBJ2-1 and V is TRBV27, with a weak D call TRBD1 (6 bases). The source of this sequence is a man between 18 and 35 years old in good health and CMV-seropositive. The specimen was PBMCs. The CDR3 protein is CASSLGTGHSYNEQFF. Here the CDR3 DNA reads TGTGCCAGCAGTTTAGGAACGGGACACTCCTACAATGAGCAGTTCTTC.